This T cell receptor beta chain originates from a study of blood T cells in healthy people across ages. This CDR3 contains 15 residues. Trimming at V came to 3 bases and at J to 6 bases, leaving 9 bases not matched to a gene. Per germline, CDR1 SGHTA and CDR2 FQGNSA. General study results and limits: There were more naive CD4+ cells and higher diversity in long-lived donors than in aged donors.

This clonotype was found a few times. Its antigen is unknown. Combining a sample-barcoded 5' primer with a J-beta primer mix, a second PCR ran for about 7 to 11 cycles. TCRdb passed the 5' RACE reads through MiXCR, listing each CDR3 protein once. Of roughly 800,000 distinct CDR3 sequences in the sample, about three fifths were seen once. This chain connects TRBV7-2 to TRBJ2-3, with 7 bases identical to TRBD1. This receptor was obtained from a man aged 25-40 years in good health. What was sequenced was blood. DNA of the CDR3: TGTGCCAGCAGCTTTCAATCCACAGGGGCCGATACGCAGTATTTT. Its protein product is CASSFQSTGADTQYF.